A single sample gave rise to the 7 T cell receptor beta chains below, sequenced in a study of T cells in localized non-small cell lung cancer. Sequencing was performed with immunoSEQ multiplex PCR; in TCRdb, only in-frame clones are kept and a portion is missing. The table has around 140,000 clones, around 89% seen once; the top ten hold over 1.5%. Sequenced here: peripheral blood, sampled before any cancer treatment. The receptors here all came from a female donor aged 60 or older with stage I lung adenocarcinoma.

The genes are TRBV29-1 and TRBJ1-2; D gene uncertain. The germline V and J ends were trimmed by 6 bases and 8 bases, with 10 bases remaining between them. Germline CDR1 SQVTM, CDR2 ANQGSEA. The CDR3 spans 10 residues. CDR3 residues: CSVTGGGYTF. CDR3 DNA sequence: TGCAGCGTGACGGGAGGAGGCTACACCTTC. The full variable domain, its missing parts supplied by reference TRBV29-1 and TRBJ1-2, is SAVISQKPSRDICQRGTSLTIQCQVDSQVTMMFWYRQQPGQSLTLIATANQGSEATYESGFVIDKFPISRPNLTFSTLTVSNMSPEDSSIYLCSVTGGGYTFGSGTRLTVV.

The chain uses TRBV7-2 and TRBJ1-1, with 8 bases aligning to TRBD1. With 4 bases clipped from V and 2 bases from J, the junction kept 6 bases outside the gene matches. This CDR3 comprises 15 residues. Germline V gene lookup returns CDR1 SGHTA and CDR2 FQGNSA. The CDR3 sequence: CASSYQGAPNTEAFF. CDR3 DNA: TGTGCCAGCAGCTACCAGGGGGCTCCTAACACTGAAGCTTTCTTT.

The genes are TRBV28 and TRBJ1-3; 7 nucleotides align to TRBD1. There are 15 residues in the CDR3. Germline V gene lookup returns CDR1 MDHEN and CDR2 SYDVKM. V was clipped by 10 bases and J by 0 bases; unmatched bases: 9. DNA for the CDR3: TGTGCCATCGATCCGGGACAGCCCTCTGGAAACACCATATATTTT. It encodes CAIDPGQPSGNTIYF.

The chain uses TRBV28 and TRBJ2-5; 9 bases are a match to TRBD2. This CDR3 region has 17 residues. The V segment lost 0 bases and the J segment 6 bases; nucleotides outside the gene matches: 11. The germline V gene has CDR1 MDHEN and CDR2 SYDVKM. The DNA of the CDR3 is TGTGCCAGCAGTTTATGGGGCCTAGCGGGAAGGGTAAAGACCCAGTACTTC. Its translation: CASSLWGLAGRVKTQYF.

The V gene is TRBV19, the J gene TRBJ2-7, with 7 bases aligning to TRBD1. This CDR3 region has 14 residues. Unmatched junction bases numbered 5, after V lost 3 bases and J lost 3 bases. Germline V gene data show CDR1 as LNHDA and CDR2 as SQIVND (reference sequence). This chain's CDR3 is CASSMSRGFYEQYF. CDR3 DNA sequence: TGTGCCAGTAGTATGTCCAGGGGGTTCTACGAGCAGTACTTC.

V and J are TRBV11-3 and TRBJ2-5; D possibly matches TRBD1 or TRBD2 (5 bases each). Germline CDR1 SGHNT, CDR2 YENEEA. The germline V and J ends were trimmed by 5 bases and 5 bases, with 12 bases remaining between them. The CDR3 length is 13 residues. CDR3 nucleotides: TGTGCCAGCAGCGAGGGCCCAGGGGAGACCCAGTACTTC. Translating it yields CASSEGPGETQYF.

The chain couples TRBV27 to TRBJ1-1; possibly TRBD1 for D (5 bases). CDR3 length: 14 amino acids. Germline CDR1 and CDR2: MNHEY and SMNVEV (reference sequence). V lost 7 bases to trimming and J lost 1 base, with 13 bases between them. The CDR3 loop is CASTPRGKNTEAFF. The CDR3 DNA reads as TGTGCCAGCACCCCCCGGGGGAAGAACACTGAAGCTTTCTTT.